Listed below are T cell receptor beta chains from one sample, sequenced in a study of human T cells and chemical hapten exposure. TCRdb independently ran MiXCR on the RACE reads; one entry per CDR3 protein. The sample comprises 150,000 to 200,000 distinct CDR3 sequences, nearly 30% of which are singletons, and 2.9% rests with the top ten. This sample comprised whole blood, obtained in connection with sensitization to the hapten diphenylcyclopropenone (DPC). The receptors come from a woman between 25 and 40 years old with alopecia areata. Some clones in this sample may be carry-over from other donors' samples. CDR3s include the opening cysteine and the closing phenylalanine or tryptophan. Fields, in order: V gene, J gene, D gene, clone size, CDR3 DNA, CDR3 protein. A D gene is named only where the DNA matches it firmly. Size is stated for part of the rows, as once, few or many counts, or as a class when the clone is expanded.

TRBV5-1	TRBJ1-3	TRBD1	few	TGCGCCAGCAGCTTGGGGACAGGCTTGGGAAACACCATATATTTT	CASSLGTGLGNTIYF
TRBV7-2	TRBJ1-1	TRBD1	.	TGTGCCAGCAGCTTAGCTTCGGGACAGGGTGAAGCTTTCTTT	CASSLASGQGEAFF
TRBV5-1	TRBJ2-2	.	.	TGCGCCAGCAGCCCGCAAACGAACACCGGGGAGCTGTTTTTT	CASSPQTNTGELFF
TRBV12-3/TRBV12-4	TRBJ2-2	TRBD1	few	TGTGCCAGCAGTTTCGACAGGGGGGCCGGGGAGCTGTTTTTT	CASSFDRGAGELFF
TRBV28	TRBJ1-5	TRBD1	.	TGTGCCAGCAGCCCCGGGGACAGAGATAGCAATCAGCCCCAGCATTTT	CASSPGDRDSNQPQHF
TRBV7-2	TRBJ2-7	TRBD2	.	TGTGCCAGCAGCCGGACTAGCGGGAGTCCCCCATACGAGCAGTACTTC	CASSRTSGSPPYEQYF
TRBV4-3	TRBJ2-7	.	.	TGCGCCAGCAGCCAAGAGAGGACCGTGGAATACGAGCAGTACTTC	CASSQERTVEYEQYF
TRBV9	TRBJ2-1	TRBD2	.	TGTGCCAGCAGCGTTGGGACTAGCGGGTACAATGAGCAGTTCTTC	CASSVGTSGYNEQFF
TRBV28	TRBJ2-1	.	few	TGTGCCAGCAGTTTATTAGCGGAAAAATACAATGAGCAGTTCTTC	CASSLLAEKYNEQFF
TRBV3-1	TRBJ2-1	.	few	TGTGCCAGCAGCAAGGGACCCCCGGACAATGAGCAGTTCTTC	CASSKGPPDNEQFF
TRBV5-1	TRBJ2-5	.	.	TGCGCCAGCAGCTTGGGAACTCAAGGGAGAGAGACCCAGTACTTC	CASSLGTQGRETQYF
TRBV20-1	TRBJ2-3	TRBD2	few	TGCAGTGCTCCGGGGGGGGAGCGGACGCAGTATTTT	CSAPGGERTQYF
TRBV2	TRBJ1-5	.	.	TGTGCCAGCACCATGGACCACAATCAGCCCCAGCATTTT	CASTMDHNQPQHF
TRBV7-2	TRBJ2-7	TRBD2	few	TGTGCCAGCAGCTACGCGGGGGTTTCCTACGAGCAGTACTTC	CASSYAGVSYEQYF
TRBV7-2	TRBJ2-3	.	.	TGTGCCAGCAGCCTCACCCCCAGGGGCGGCACAGATACGCAGTATTTT	CASSLTPRGGTDTQYF
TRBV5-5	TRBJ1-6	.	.	TGTGCCAGCAGTGGACTGACAACATCACCCCTCCACTTT	CASSGLTTSPLHF
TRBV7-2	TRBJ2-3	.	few	TGTGCCAGCAGCCCAGAAGGAGCGGCGCTTAGAGATACGCAGTATTTT	CASSPEGAALRDTQYF
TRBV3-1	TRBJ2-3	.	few	TGTGCCAGCAGCCAAGTAGGGGGATCGTTCGCAGATACGCAGTATTTT	CASSQVGGSFADTQYF
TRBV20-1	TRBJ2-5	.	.	TGCAGTGCTAGAGCATCAGGGGCCGAGACCCAGTACTTC	CSARASGAETQYF
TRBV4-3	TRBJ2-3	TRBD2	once	TGTGCCAGCAGCCAAGACGCGGGGGGGGATACGCAGTATTTT	CASSQDAGGDTQYF
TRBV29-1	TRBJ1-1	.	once	TGCAGCACCCGTCGGGGGGGCTCGAACACTGAAGCTTTCTTT	CSTRRGGSNTEAFF
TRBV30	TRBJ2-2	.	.	TGTGCCTATTATTACGGTGGGGGGCCAACCGGGGAGCTGTTTTTT	CAYYYGGGPTGELFF
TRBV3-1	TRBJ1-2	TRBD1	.	TGTGCCAGCAGCCGCCGGGACAGCAATGGGGGCTACACCTTC	CASSRRDSNGGYTF